This T cell receptor (beta chain) came from a study of cytomegalovirus exposure and HLA in healthy donors. To note about this clone: Antigen specificity is unknown. The junction does not match germline at one end; this may be a read error.

The germline CDR1 and CDR2 sequences are SNHLY and FYNNEI. The CDR3 is 14 residues long. Study conclusions and caveats: The classifier reportedly diagnosed cytomegalovirus status with high sensitivity and specificity. Rare sequences made up most TCRs, while some public TCRs were found in many donors.

Clones were sequenced by immunoSEQ multiplex PCR, and TCRdb holds only the in-frame ones, with some missing. The table records 350,000 or so clones, 86% of them present only once. This chain links TRBV2 with TRBJ2-7; 7 nucleotides agree with TRBD2. The TCR comes from a woman between 18 and 29 years old in good health and CMV-seronegative. The source material was PBMCs. The CDR3 DNA reads TGTGCCAGCGGTGAGGCTAGCGGTTACTACGAGCAGTACTTC. Encoded protein: CASGEASGYYEQYF.